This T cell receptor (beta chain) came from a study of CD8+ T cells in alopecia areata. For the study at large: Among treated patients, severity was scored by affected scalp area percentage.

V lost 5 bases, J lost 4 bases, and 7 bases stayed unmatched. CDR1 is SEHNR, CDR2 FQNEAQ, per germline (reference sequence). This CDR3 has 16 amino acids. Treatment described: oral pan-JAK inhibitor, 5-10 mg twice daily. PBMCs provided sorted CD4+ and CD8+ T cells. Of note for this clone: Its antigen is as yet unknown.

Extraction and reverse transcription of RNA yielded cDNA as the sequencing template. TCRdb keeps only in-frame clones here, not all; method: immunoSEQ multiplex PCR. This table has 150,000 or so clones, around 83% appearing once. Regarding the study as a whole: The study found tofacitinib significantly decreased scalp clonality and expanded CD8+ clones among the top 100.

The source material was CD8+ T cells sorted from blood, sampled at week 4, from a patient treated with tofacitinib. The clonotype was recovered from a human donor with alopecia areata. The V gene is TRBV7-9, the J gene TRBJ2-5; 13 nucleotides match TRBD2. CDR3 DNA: TGTGCCAGCAGCATGACTAGCGGGAGGTCTCCAGAGACCCAGTACTTC. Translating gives CASSMTSGRSPETQYF.